These 30 T cell receptor beta chains originate from one sample sequenced in a study of cytomegalovirus exposure and HLA in healthy donors. Use of 60 Vbeta and 13 Jbeta primers characterized the PCR. Clones were read by immunoSEQ multiplex PCR, and TCRdb kept only the in-frame ones, dropping some. This table holds 93,000 or so clones. The specimen was PBMCs. These receptors originate from a man between 35 and 55 years old in good health and CMV-seronegative.

CDR3 protein: CASSPGTGYSPEAFF. The CDR3, as DNA: TGTGCCAGCAGCCCCGGGACAGGGTATTCTCCTGAAGCTTTCTTT. This chain links TRBV7-9 with TRBJ1-1; TRBD1 aligns across 9 bases. CDR1 and CDR2 from the germline V gene are SEHNR and FQNEAQ (reference sequence). The CDR3 sequence is 15 residues long. The ends lost 5 bases at V and 6 bases at J; junction bases unmatched: 10.

The chain couples TRBV7-6 to TRBJ2-7, with TRBD1 matching over 10 bases. J gave up 7 bases and V 6 bases, and 15 bases lay outside the gene matches. CDR3 size: 16 residues. CDR1 and CDR2 (germline): SGHVS, FNYEAQ. For the CDR3, the DNA is TGTGCCAGCAGTAGCCGAACGGGGACAGGGGTAGGTGAGCAGTACTTC. It yields the protein CASSSRTGTGVGEQYF.

This chain uses TRBV10-1 with TRBJ2-5, with D tentatively TRBD2 (5 bases). Germline V gives CDR1 WNHNN, CDR2 SYGVQD (reference sequence). The V and J ends lost 3 bases and 7 bases respectively, with 15 bases between them. This CDR3 is built from 14 residues. For the CDR3, the DNA is TGCGCCAGCAGTGAAGCCCCTGGAGGTCGGACCCAGTACTTC. This sequence encodes CASSEAPGGRTQYF.

The rearrangement joins TRBV7-9 to TRBJ2-1; 8 positions match TRBD2. Germline V gene data show CDR1 as SEHNR and CDR2 as FQNEAQ (reference sequence). This CDR3 is built from 15 residues. The J segment lost 9 bases and the V segment lost 5 bases, leaving 12 bases of the junction unmatched. The CDR3 DNA follows: TGTGCCAGCAGCCCGGGGACTAGTCGGTCAGGTGAGCAGTTCTTC. Encoded protein: CASSPGTSRSGEQFF.

The V gene is TRBV27, the J gene TRBJ2-7; 9 bases line up with TRBD2. The CDR3 is 16 residues long. Germline CDR1 and CDR2: MNHEY and SMNVEV (reference sequence). V lost 2 bases and J lost 6; bases outside the gene matches: 11. CDR3 DNA sequence: TGTGCCAGCAGTTTAACCTCTAGCGGGGTACAGAGCGAGCAGTACTTC. It is translated as CASSLTSSGVQSEQYF.

The genes are TRBV18 and TRBJ2-3; D is unclear. Germline-derived CDR1 and CDR2 are KGHSH and LQKENI. The CDR3 extends over 13 amino acids. V gave up 3 bases and J gave up 4 bases, with 8 bases separating them. CDR3 protein: CASSPPSSDTQYF. CDR3 sequence (DNA): TGTGCCAGCTCACCTCCCTCCTCAGATACGCAGTATTTT.

This chain connects TRBV15 to TRBJ2-3; 7 positions match TRBD1. The ends lost 3 bases at V and 4 bases at J; junction bases unmatched: 1. This CDR3 comprises 13 residues. Germline V CDR1 and CDR2: LNHNV, YYDKDF (reference sequence). CDR3: CATSRQGADTQYF. CDR3 nucleotides: TGTGCCACCAGCAGGCAGGGGGCAGATACGCAGTATTTT. The full variable domain, its missing parts supplied by reference TRBV15 and TRBJ2-3, is DAMVIQNPRYQVTQFGKPVTLSCSQTLNHNVMYWYQQKSSQAPKLLFHYYDKDFNNEADTPDNFQSRRPNTSFCFLDIRSPGLGDTAMYLCATSRQGADTQYFGPGTRLTVL.

The gene calls are TRBV28 and TRBJ2-1; tentatively, D is TRBD1 (6 bases). CDR1 and CDR2 (germline): MDHEN, SYDVKM. Trimming cost V 5 bases and J 2 bases, with 13 bases left between them. CDR3 length equals 15 residues. CDR3 loop: CASSLRTDPYNEQFF. The CDR3 DNA reads TGTGCCAGCAGTCTGCGGACAGATCCCTACAATGAGCAGTTCTTC.

V gene TRBV19 combines with J gene TRBJ2-7, with a tentative D call TRBD1 (6 bases). The CDR3 totals 14 residues. V lost 5 bases to trimming and J lost 4 bases, with 15 bases between them. The germline gives CDR1 LNHDA, CDR2 SQIVND (reference sequence). The CDR3 spells CASSVHHTGYEQYF. The CDR3 DNA sequence: TGTGCCAGTAGTGTTCACCATACAGGGTACGAGCAGTACTTC.

The rearrangement joins TRBV5-1 to TRBJ2-6, with 9 bases lining up with TRBD1. CDR3 length equals 18 residues. Germline trimming cut 0 bases from V and 4 bases from J; bases unmatched to any gene: 8. Germline CDR1 and CDR2: SGHRS and YFSETQ. CDR3 in amino acids: CASSLGGTGWSGANVLTF. The CDR3 coding sequence is TGCGCCAGCAGCTTGGGCGGGACAGGGTGGTCCGGGGCCAACGTCCTGACTTTC.

This chain connects TRBV5-1 to TRBJ2-3, with TRBD2 identical over 9 bases. The junction had 5 bases not matched to a gene; V was cut back by 0 bases and J by 6 bases. Germline V lookup: CDR1 SGHRS, CDR2 YFSETQ. There are 15 residues in the CDR3. The CDR3 is CASSLGASGTDTQYF. DNA for the CDR3: TGCGCCAGCAGCTTGGGGGCTAGCGGGACGGATACGCAGTATTTT.

V and J are TRBV11-2 and TRBJ2-1; tentatively, D is TRBD2 (5 bases). Trimming took off 5 bases at V and 3 bases at J, with 20 bases between the two ends. The CDR3 totals 17 residues. CDR1 is SGHAT, CDR2 FQNNGV, per germline. The CDR3, as DNA: TGTGCCAGCAGCCCTCAGTCGAGGGTCGGGATCTACAATGAGCAGTTCTTC. As protein: CASSPQSRVGIYNEQFF.

The chain recombines TRBV7-9 with TRBJ2-5; D may be TRBD1 (6 bases). The V gene's germline CDR1 is SEHNR and CDR2 FQNEAQ (reference sequence). The length of the CDR3 is 14 residues. V shed 5 bases and J shed 11 bases, with 21 bases lying between them. The CDR3: CASSKQGSPGEQYF. CDR3 DNA sequence: TGTGCCAGCAGCAAACAGGGATCGCCTGGGGAGCAGTACTTC.

The chain couples TRBV27 to TRBJ2-3; perhaps TRBD2 as D (6 bases). Trimming left V 4 bases short and J 1 base short, with 9 bases between. CDR1 and CDR2 from the germline V gene are MNHEY and SMNVEV (reference sequence). This CDR3 comprises 14 residues. CDR3 loop: CASSWAGRTDTQYF. The DNA for the CDR3 is TGTGCCAGCAGTTGGGCGGGGCGCACAGATACGCAGTATTTT.

Notes on this clone: At one end, the junction sequence differs from germline, possibly due to a read error. This chain uses TRBV14 with TRBJ2-1; 8 bases map to TRBD2. CDR1 and CDR2 (germline): SGHDN, FVKESK. This CDR3 has 13 amino acids. The CDR3 loop is CASSQFQRELVVF. In DNA, the CDR3 is TGTGCCAGCAGCCAATTTCAGCGGGAGTTGGTGGTCTTC.

The chain is built from TRBV19 and TRBJ2-2; TRBD2 agrees at 13 bases. The ends lost 4 bases at V and 3 bases at J; junction bases unmatched: 5. Germline V gene data show CDR1 as LNHDA and CDR2 as SQIVND (reference sequence). The CDR3 is made up of 17 amino acids. The CDR3 is CASSKGLAGAYTGELFF. CDR3 bases: TGTGCCAGTAGTAAAGGACTAGCGGGGGCCTACACCGGGGAGCTGTTTTTT.

The V and J genes are TRBV9 and TRBJ1-2; a weak D match, TRBD1 (6 bases). Germline CDR1 and CDR2: SGDLS and YYNGEE. Trimming cost V 0 bases and J 4 bases, with 10 bases left between them. The CDR3 loop spans 14 amino acids. In DNA form, the CDR3 reads TGTGCCAGCAGCGTAGCTTTACAGGGCTATGGCTACACCTTC. Amino acids: CASSVALQGYGYTF.

The rearrangement uses TRBV18 and TRBJ1-2; a weak D match, TRBD1 (6 bases). Germline V lookup: CDR1 KGHSH, CDR2 LQKENI. V lost 5 bases, J lost 7 bases, and 11 bases lay in between. The CDR3 totals 12 residues. The CDR3 nucleotides are TGTGCCAGCTCATGGCAGGGGAGTGGCTACACCTTC. Protein sequence: CASSWQGSGYTF. Supplemented by reference TRBV18 and TRBJ1-2, the full variable domain reads NAGVMQNPRHLVRRRGQEARLRCSPMKGHSHVYWYRQLPEEGLKFMVYLQKENIIDESGMPKERFSAEFPKEGPSILRIQQVVRGDSAAYFCASSWQGSGYTFGSGTRLTVV.

This chain uses TRBV7-2 with TRBJ1-6, with D perhaps TRBD1 (5 bases). Germline V gene lookup returns CDR1 SGHTA and CDR2 FQGNSA. The CDR3 covers 14 residues. V shed 4 bases and J shed 9 bases, with 13 bases lying between them. CDR3 bases: TGTGCCAGCAGCTCAGGGCGCGAGATTTCACCCCTCCACTTT. Its translation is CASSSGREISPLHF. Based on the CDR3 plus reference TRBV7-2 and TRBJ1-6, the full variable domain is GAGVSQSPSNKVTEKGKDVELRCDPISGHTALYWYRQSLGQGLEFLIYFQGNSAPDKSGLPSDRFSAERTGGSVSTLTIQRTQQEDSAVYLCASSSGREISPLHFGNGTRLTVT.

The V gene is TRBV25-1, the J gene TRBJ2-7; D may be TRBD2 (7 bases). The CDR3 loop spans 14 amino acids. V lost 2 bases, J lost 2 bases, and 10 bases lay in between. In germline, CDR1 is MGHDK, CDR2 SYGVNS. The CDR3 loop reads CASSEGGGPYEQYF. The DNA of the CDR3 is TGTGCCAGCAGTGAAGGGGGGGGCCCCTACGAGCAGTACTTC.

The rearrangement links TRBV15 to TRBJ2-2, with 7 bases matching TRBD2. Germline CDR1 and CDR2: LNHNV and YYDKDF (reference sequence). J was trimmed by 2 bases and V by 9 bases; bases with no gene match: 9. The CDR3 has 15 amino acids. CDR3 nucleotide sequence: TGTGCCACGTCGGGGGGAGGGATCAACACCGGGGAGCTGTTTTTT. Translation: CATSGGGINTGELFF.

J is TRBJ2-5 and V is TRBV29-1; a weak D match, TRBD2 (6 bases). V dropped 7 bases and J dropped 1 base, with 13 bases sitting between them. Germline V CDR1 and CDR2: SQVTM, ANQGSEA. The CDR3 runs to 13 residues. The CDR3 sequence is CSAYGSGQETQYF. The CDR3 DNA reads TGCAGCGCCTATGGTAGCGGCCAAGAGACCCAGTACTTC.

The chain employs TRBV4-3 and TRBJ2-7, with D perhaps matching TRBD2 (6 bases). Germline-derived CDR1 and CDR2 are LGHNA and YSLEER. The CDR3 loop spans 16 amino acids. The germline V and J ends were trimmed by 4 bases and 5 bases, with 21 bases remaining between them. The CDR3 here is CASSPSPMAGSHEQYF. In nucleotides, the CDR3 is TGCGCCAGCAGCCCAAGCCCCATGGCGGGAAGCCACGAGCAGTACTTC.

The CDR3 reads CASSSFDKLSTQYF. The CDR3 bases are TGTGCCAGCAGTTCGTTCGACAAGCTCAGTACGCAGTATTTT. The chain employs TRBV7-2 and TRBJ2-3; no definite D call. V was cut by 6 bases and J by 8 bases, with 18 bases left in between. Germline V lookup: CDR1 SGHTA, CDR2 FQGNSA. There are 14 residues in the CDR3. Full variable domain (missing parts from reference TRBV7-2 and TRBJ2-3): GAGVSQSPSNKVTEKGKDVELRCDPISGHTALYWYRQSLGQGLEFLIYFQGNSAPDKSGLPSDRFSAERTGGSVSTLTIQRTQQEDSAVYLCASSSFDKLSTQYFGPGTRLTVL.

The rearrangement links TRBV10-1 to TRBJ2-1, with 10 bases lining up with TRBD2. Trimming at V came to 5 bases and at J to 7 bases, leaving 11 bases not matched to a gene. Germline V gene data show CDR1 as WNHNN and CDR2 as SYGVQD (reference sequence). The CDR3 sequence is 16 residues long. The DNA of the CDR3 is TGCGCCAGCAGTCACTCTAGCGGGGGAGGAAAAAATGAGCAGTTCTTC. It is translated as CASSHSSGGGKNEQFF.

The CDR3 reads CASSETTGTNTEAFF. In nucleotides, the CDR3 is TGCGCCAGCAGTGAGACGACAGGGACGAACACTGAAGCTTTCTTT. The chain recombines TRBV10-2 with TRBJ1-1, with 7 bases that match TRBD1. Trimming removed 2 bases from V and 1 base from J; junction bases left unmatched: 4. The CDR3 extends over 15 amino acids. Germline assignment: CDR1 WSHSY and CDR2 SAAADI.

J is TRBJ1-2 and V is TRBV4-1; 8 positions agree with TRBD1. The V segment lost 3 bases and the J segment 5 bases; nucleotides outside the gene matches: 8. The CDR3 totals 15 residues. The germline gives CDR1 MGHRA, CDR2 YSYEKL. The CDR3 bases are TGCGCCAGCAGCCATCGCGGACAGGGATTATATGGCTACACCTTC. Amino acid sequence: CASSHRGQGLYGYTF.

The chain links TRBV6-1 to TRBJ1-1; 8 nucleotides agree with TRBD1. The V gene's germline CDR1 is MNHNS and CDR2 SASEGT. Unmatched junction bases numbered 7, after V lost 5 bases and J lost 5 bases. The CDR3 runs to 14 residues. CDR3 protein: CASSTGTGGTEAFF. DNA for the CDR3: TGTGCCAGCAGTACCGGGACAGGAGGGACTGAAGCTTTCTTT.

The rearrangement links TRBV28 to TRBJ2-5; TRBD2 matches at 9 bases. CDR3 length equals 14 residues. In germline, CDR1 is MDHEN, CDR2 SYDVKM. Losses at the gene ends were 3 bases for V and 9 bases for J; bases not matched to a gene: 8. The CDR3 DNA sequence: TGTGCCAGCAGTTTTATGTCTAGCGGGATTTCCCAGTACTTC. Protein sequence: CASSFMSSGISQYF.

The chain combines TRBV9 with TRBJ2-3; D gene ambiguous. The V gene lost 4 bases and the J gene lost 1 base, with 13 bases spanning the gap. This CDR3 has 15 amino acids. Germline loops: CDR1 SGDLS, CDR2 YYNGEE. DNA of the CDR3: TGTGCCAGCAGCTTCCGACCTGGGCGCACAGATACGCAGTATTTT. Amino acids: CASSFRPGRTDTQYF.